Described below is a single T cell receptor beta chain sequence and its context. The data derive from a study of blood T cell repertoires in COVID-19. Whole-study context: T cells, B-cell-depleted T cells, or PBMCs provided the cDNA or gDNA that served as material.

Participants were aged roughly 18 to 90 years, lived in around 22 US areas, and enrolled virtually. Donors were grouped by their self-reported clinical history. Symptom resolution, clearance, or two negative PCRs marked the recovered donors of Cohort 3. Assay: immunoSEQ multiplex PCR; the TCRdb copy retains only in-frame clones and omits some. Of 230,000 or so clones listed, roughly 80% are singletons. The specimen sequenced was PBMCs or T cells enriched from blood (not recorded which). The clonotype comes from a man between 45 and 60 years old who had recovered from COVID-19.

CDR3: CASSRVLYEAFF. CDR3 bases: TGTGCCAGCAGTCGGGTCCTTTACGAAGCTTTCTTT. V and J are TRBV28 and TRBJ1-1; D ambiguous. V lost 5 bases, J lost 8 bases, and 12 bases lay in between. Per germline, CDR1 MDHEN and CDR2 SYDVKM. This CDR3 contains 12 residues. The entire variable domain, with the rest obtained from reference TRBV28 and TRBJ1-1, is as follows: DVKVTQSSRYLVKRTGEKVFLECVQDMDHENMFWYRQDPGLGLRLIYFSYDVKMKEKGDIPEGYSVSREKKERFSLILESASTNQTSMYLCASSRVLYEAFFGQGTRLTVV.